This entry lists 30 T cell receptor beta chains sequenced from one sample in a study of T cells in Graves' hyperthyroidism and ophthalmopathy. RNA transcripts yielded amplified TCR beta CDR3 regions. First-round RT-PCR targeting the TCR CDR3 was performed with the HTBI primer set. TCRdb re-called the multiplex PCR reads through MiXCR, storing one row per CDR3 protein. The table records fewer than 750,000 distinct CDR3 sequences, roughly 46% of them present only once. The sequencing sample was made of peripheral blood or thyroid tissue (not recorded which). These receptors were taken from a woman younger than 35 with Graves' hyperthyroidism.

This clonotype appeared many times. The chain links TRBV11-2 to TRBJ1-1; D is uncertain. V shed 0 bases and J shed 4 bases, with 12 bases lying between them. The CDR3 sequence is 15 residues long. Germline V lookup: CDR1 SGHAT, CDR2 FQNNGV. The CDR3 loop reads CASSLELGGRTEAFF. The CDR3, as DNA: TGTGCCAGCAGCTTAGAACTCGGAGGACGCACTGAAGCTTTCTTT.

This sequence joins TRBV29-1 and TRBJ1-1, with 7 bases matching TRBD1. From germline, CDR1 is SQVTM and CDR2 ANQGSEA. This CDR3 has 12 amino acids. The J segment lost 11 bases and the V segment lost 5 bases, leaving 11 bases of the junction unmatched. The CDR3 DNA is TGCAGCGTTAGAACAGGGGCATCGAAGGCTTTCTTT. It is translated as CSVRTGASKAFF.

The chain combines TRBV12-5 with TRBJ2-5; D is ambiguous. V gave up 6 bases and J gave up 5 bases, with 13 bases separating them. The CDR3 totals 13 residues. Germline CDR1 is LGHNT and CDR2 is FRNRAP. CDR3 sequence reads: CASGPPVGETQYF. The CDR3 nucleotides read TGTGCTAGTGGCCCCCCGGTGGGGGAGACCCAGTACTTC.

The chain recombines TRBV4-2 with TRBJ2-7, with 11 bases matching TRBD2. Germline V CDR1 and CDR2: LGHNA, YNFKEQ. After removal of 2 bases from V and 2 bases from J, the junction contained 5 bases not matched to a gene. The CDR3 runs 16 residues. CDR3 in amino acids: CASSQIPTSGTYEQYF. In DNA form, the CDR3 reads TGTGCCAGCAGCCAAATCCCGACTAGCGGGACCTACGAGCAGTACTTC.

The chain links TRBV2 to TRBJ2-6; D remains ambiguous. The CDR3 contains 12 residues. Trimming removed 7 bases from V and 4 bases from J, with 5 bases in between. Per the germline V gene, CDR1 is SNHLY and CDR2 is FYNNEI. The CDR3, as DNA: TGTGCCAGCATGGGGGGGGCCAACGTCCTGACTTTC. Translating it yields CASMGGANVLTF.

This clonotype was found a few times. This chain uses TRBV20-1 with TRBJ2-3, with D unresolved. This CDR3 is 14 amino acids long. V shed 0 bases and J shed 2 bases, with 9 bases lying between them. Germline assignment: CDR1 DFQATT and CDR2 SNEGSKA (reference sequence). Here the CDR3 reads CSAREAKYTDTQYF. For the CDR3, the DNA is TGCAGTGCTAGAGAGGCGAAATACACAGATACGCAGTATTTT.

The CDR3 is CASSLTGTAKLFF. CDR3 in DNA: TGTGCCAGCAGCTTGACCGGGACAGCTAAACTGTTTTTT. This chain joins TRBV7-3 and TRBJ1-4, with 7 bases aligning to TRBD1. Trimming took 3 bases from V and 11 from J; bases not matched to a gene: 6. CDR1 and CDR2 (germline): SGHTA, FQGTGA. CDR3 length equals 13 residues.

The genes are TRBV12-3 or TRBV12-4 and TRBJ2-5; D perhaps matches TRBD2 (7 bases). The CDR3 extends over 16 amino acids. V lost 1 base, J lost 5 bases, and 17 bases lay in between. The CDR3 DNA sequence: TGTGCCAGCAGTTTAGGGGGGGGCCAGGCGCGGGAGACCCAGTACTTC. This gives the protein CASSLGGGQARETQYF.

The V call is TRBV29-1, the J call TRBJ2-5; 7 nucleotides align to TRBD1. With V trimmed by 4 bases and J by 2 bases, 7 bases remained unmatched. This CDR3 region has 14 residues. Germline-derived CDR1 and CDR2 are SQVTM and ANQGSEA. CDR3 sequence: CSVVHPGQQETQYF. The CDR3 DNA sequence: TGCAGCGTTGTTCATCCGGGACAGCAAGAGACCCAGTACTTC. Looking up the rest from reference TRBV29-1 and TRBJ2-5 gives the full variable domain: SAVISQKPSRDICQRGTSLTIQCQVDSQVTMMFWYRQQPGQSLTLIATANQGSEATYESGFVIDKFPISRPNLTFSTLTVSNMSPEDSSIYLCSVVHPGQQETQYFGPGTRLLVL.

CDR3 protein: CATSRGTGRTYEQYF. CDR3 bases: TGTGCCACCAGCAGAGGGACAGGAAGAACCTACGAGCAGTACTTC. The V and J genes are TRBV15 and TRBJ2-7; 7 nucleotides align to TRBD1. V shed 1 base and J 2 bases; nucleotides not matched to a gene: 5. The CDR3 loop spans 15 amino acids. CDR1 and CDR2 (germline): LNHNV, YYDKDF (reference sequence).

The sample holds many counts of this clonotype. CDR3: CASSERLAGLGETQYF. CDR3 coding DNA: TGTGCCAGCAGCGAAAGACTAGCGGGACTTGGGGAGACCCAGTACTTC. The chain has TRBV13 and TRBJ2-5; TRBD2 agrees at 11 bases. The germline V gene encodes CDR1 PRHDT and CDR2 FYEKMQ (reference sequence). Trimming cost V 5 bases and J 5 bases; bases outside gene matches: 10. The CDR3 covers 16 residues.

V gene TRBV2 combines with J gene TRBJ1-2; no definite D call. The CDR3 covers 13 residues. Germline CDR1 reads SNHLY; CDR2 reads FYNNEI. Trimming left V 9 bases short and J 7 bases short, with 18 bases between. CDR3 nucleotides: TGTGCCAGTTCACAAGCGGATGGTGGTGGCTACACCTTC. Protein product: CASSQADGGGYTF.

This clonotype was recorded many times. The DNA of the CDR3 is TGTGCCAGCAGCTTAGCTGGGGGTCTGCGAGAGACCCAGTACTTC. Protein sequence: CASSLAGGLRETQYF. The chain recombines TRBV11-2 with TRBJ2-5, with D possibly called TRBD1 or TRBD2 (5 bases each). Per the germline V gene, CDR1 is SGHAT and CDR2 is FQNNGV. CDR3 length: 15 residues. The V end was cut by 1 base, the J end by 4 bases, with 13 bases between. Full variable domain (missing parts from reference TRBV11-2 and TRBJ2-5): EAGVAQSPRYKIIEKRQSVAFWCNPISGHATLYWYQQILGQGPKLLIQFQNNGVVDDSQLPKDRFSAERLKGVDSTLKIQPAKLEDSAVYLCASSLAGGLRETQYFGPGTRLLVL.

Of note for this clonotype: A much larger clone sits a single nucleotide away, making a read error possible. The chain employs TRBV6-6 and TRBJ2-5; D possibly corresponds to TRBD1 (6 bases). In germline, CDR1 is MNHNY, CDR2 SVGAGI (reference sequence). Trimming pared 3 bases from V and 7 bases from J, leaving 15 bases between. CDR3 length equals 14 residues. This CDR3 reads CASSYVQGWGTQYF. The CDR3 coding sequence is TGTGCCAGCAGTTATGTACAGGGATGGGGGACCCAGTACTTC.

The chain links TRBV7-6 to TRBJ2-5, with D possibly TRBD1 on 8 matching bases. The V end was cut by 5 bases, the J end by 5 bases, with 21 bases between. This CDR3 region has 16 residues. CDR1 SGHVS and CDR2 FNYEAQ come from the germline V gene. CDR3 region: CASSETGGGTGETQYF. CDR3 bases: TGTGCCAGCAGCGAAACAGGGGGAGGGACCGGGGAGACCCAGTACTTC.

This clonotype was observed many times. This chain uses TRBV10-3 with TRBJ2-7; 12 bases match TRBD2. CDR1 and CDR2 from the germline V gene are ENHRY and SYGVKD. CDR3 length: 14 residues. Trimming removed 8 bases from V and 6 bases from J; junction bases left unmatched: 8. Here the CDR3 reads CAILSPGLAGEQYF. CDR3 DNA sequence: TGTGCCATCCTCAGCCCGGGACTAGCGGGCGAGCAGTACTTC.

This clonotype appeared many times. V usage is TRBV7-2 and J usage is TRBJ1-5, with no clear D. Germline assignment: CDR1 SGHTA and CDR2 FQGNSA. Trimming removed 2 bases at V and 9 bases at J, with 11 bases between. The length of the CDR3 is 13 residues. CDR3 bases: TGTGCCAGCAGCTTACCCGCGCTCGGGCCCCAGCATTTT. Translated: CASSLPALGPQHF. Full variable domain (missing parts from reference TRBV7-2 and TRBJ1-5): GAGVSQSPSNKVTEKGKDVELRCDPISGHTALYWYRQSLGQGLEFLIYFQGNSAPDKSGLPSDRFSAERTGGSVSTLTIQRTQQEDSAVYLCASSLPALGPQHFGDGTRLSIL.

This clonotype was observed many times. The chain has TRBV5-6 and TRBJ2-7, with D possibly matching TRBD1 (7 bases). Germline V gene lookup returns CDR1 SGHDT and CDR2 YYEEEE. The CDR3 contains 19 residues. The V and J ends lost 1 base and 0 bases respectively, with 23 bases between them. The CDR3, as DNA: TGTGCCAGCAGCTTGTATTTTGCCACTCGACAGGGACTCTCCTACGAGCAGTACTTC. Encoded protein: CASSLYFATRQGLSYEQYF.

The rearrangement uses TRBV10-3 and TRBJ2-7, with TRBD2 matching over 10 bases. This CDR3 region has 13 residues. Trimming cost V 8 bases and J 2 bases; bases outside gene matches: 3. Germline V gives CDR1 ENHRY, CDR2 SYGVKD. CDR3 protein: CAIEAGGPYEQYF. In DNA form, the CDR3 reads TGTGCCATCGAAGCGGGAGGGCCCTACGAGCAGTACTTC.

This clonotype was seen repeatedly, ten times or more. This chain joins TRBV10-3 and TRBJ1-4; TRBD1 matches 8 bases. CDR1 is ENHRY, CDR2 SYGVKD, per germline. V was pared by 8 bases and J by 5 bases, with 4 bases of the junction left unmatched. The CDR3 covers 13 residues. This CDR3 is CAIAGQENEKLFF. Here the CDR3 DNA reads TGTGCCATCGCGGGACAGGAGAATGAAAAACTGTTTTTT.

This clonotype was seen repeatedly, ten times or more. V is TRBV5-5 and J is TRBJ1-1; perhaps TRBD1 as D (6 bases). V was clipped by 3 bases and J by 4 bases, with 16 bases between them. CDR1 is SGHKS and CDR2 is YYEKEE in the germline V gene (reference sequence). There are 15 residues in the CDR3. For the CDR3, the DNA is TGTGCCAGCAGCTCTACCGGGGGGCGGCCCACTGAAGCTTTCTTT. Translating gives CASSSTGGRPTEAFF.

This clonotype was observed at least ten times. One end of the junction varies from germline; a read error may be responsible. This rearrangement joins TRBV4-3 to TRBJ2-7, with a weak D call TRBD2 (6 bases). CDR3 length: 16 amino acids. Per germline, CDR1 LGHNA and CDR2 YSLEER. The CDR3 sequence: CASSQDLGRDSNEQYF. The DNA of the CDR3 is TGCGCCAGCAGCCAAGATCTTGGCAGGGACTCCAACGAGCAGTACTTC.

The chain has TRBV14 and TRBJ2-7; 7 bases are a match to TRBD2. V was pared by 4 bases and J by 4 bases, with 13 bases of the junction left unmatched. Germline CDR1 is SGHDN and CDR2 is FVKESK. The CDR3 totals 16 residues. Here the CDR3 DNA reads TGTGCCAGCAGCCTCGACCTGGGGGGAGGGCGGTACGAGCAGTACTTC. Protein: CASSLDLGGGRYEQYF. The full variable domain, rest sourced from reference TRBV14 and TRBJ2-7, is EAGVTQFPSHSVIEKGQTVTLRCDPISGHDNLYWYRRVMGKEIKFLLHFVKESKQDESGMPNNRFLAERTGGTYSTLKVQPAELEDSGVYFCASSLDLGGGRYEQYFGPGTRLTVT.

The chain links TRBV12-3 or TRBV12-4 to TRBJ2-7, with 10 bases identical to TRBD1. TRBJ2-1 explains the end of the DNA better; the J call may be wrong. The CDR3 runs to 14 residues. The CDR3 is CASSLGQGANEQFF. CDR3 bases: TGTGCCAGCAGTTTAGGACAGGGGGCCAATGAGCAGTTCTTC.

The chain is built from TRBV7-2 and TRBJ1-1; D remains ambiguous. Trimming removed 1 base from V and 4 bases from J, with 13 bases in between. This CDR3 contains 15 residues. Germline V gene lookup returns CDR1 SGHTA and CDR2 FQGNSA. In DNA, the CDR3 is TGTGCCAGCAGCTTAGACCGGACGCAAGGCACTGAAGCTTTCTTT. Translating it yields CASSLDRTQGTEAFF. Together with reference TRBV7-2 and TRBJ1-1, the CDR3 gives the full variable domain: GAGVSQSPSNKVTEKGKDVELRCDPISGHTALYWYRQSLGQGLEFLIYFQGNSAPDKSGLPSDRFSAERTGGSVSTLTIQRTQQEDSAVYLCASSLDRTQGTEAFFGQGTRLTVV.

This clonotype was picked up many times. The chain uses TRBV29-1 and TRBJ1-4; 7 bases fit TRBD1. The ends lost 6 bases at V and 5 bases at J; junction bases unmatched: 3. This CDR3 spans 12 amino acids. Germline V gene sequence: CDR1 SQVTM, CDR2 ANQGSEA. The CDR3: CSVGTVNEKLFF. The CDR3 nucleotides read TGCAGCGTGGGGACAGTGAATGAAAAACTGTTTTTT.

The J gene is TRBJ2-7, the V gene TRBV24-1; possibly TRBD2 for D (5 bases). This CDR3 spans 14 amino acids. CDR1 is KGHDR and CDR2 is SFDVKD in the germline V gene. The V gene lost 1 base and the J gene lost 4 bases, with 10 bases spanning the gap. The CDR3 sequence: CATSDFREWYEQYF. The DNA for the CDR3 is TGTGCCACCAGTGATTTTAGGGAGTGGTACGAGCAGTACTTC.

The rearrangement joins TRBV29-1 to TRBJ1-5; D is unresolved. V was pared by 6 bases and J by 4 bases, with 16 bases between. The CDR3 has 14 residues. The germline CDR1 and CDR2 sequences are SQVTM and ANQGSEA. The CDR3, as DNA: TGCAGCGTGCCTGCGCGGGAGGGAAATCAGCCCCAGCATTTT. Residues: CSVPAREGNQPQHF.

J is TRBJ1-2 and V is TRBV24-1; 9 positions agree with TRBD1. The trim removed 11 bases at V and 8 bases at J, leaving 11 bases unmatched. CDR1 is KGHDR, CDR2 SFDVKD, per germline. The CDR3 length is 13 residues. The CDR3 DNA reads as TGTGCCAGCACTTTGGACAGGGGTCGAGGCTACACCTTC. This codes for CASTLDRGRGYTF.

This clonotype was counted at least ten times. This rearrangement joins TRBV4-2 to TRBJ1-6; D might be TRBD1 (5 bases). The CDR3 runs 16 residues. Trimming stripped 1 base from V and 9 bases from J, with 16 bases between. Looked up from germline, CDR1 is LGHNA and CDR2 is YNFKEQ. CDR3 loop: CASSQVLAGRGSPLHF. The CDR3 coding sequence is TGTGCCAGCAGCCAAGTCTTAGCGGGGAGGGGTTCACCCCTCCACTTT.